This T cell receptor (beta chain) was sequenced for a study of T-cell reconstitution after alpha-beta-depleted transplantation in children. Study-level points and caveats: Several patients had high TCRbeta diversity at day 60; it came from surviving recipient T cells and thymic progenitors. Reportedly, alpha-beta T cells present about two months post-transplant originated from several hundred expanded clones of graft origin. The authors attributed T-cell counts and diversity one year after transplant mostly to newly produced T cells.

J gave up 6 bases and V 1 base, and 5 bases lay outside the gene matches. This CDR3 region has 15 residues. From germline, CDR1 is LGHNA and CDR2 YNFKEQ. Unique molecular identifiers were used in preparing the TCRbeta library. One entry per CDR3 protein, called by TCRdb with MiXCR from the PCR reads. The sample yields around 200,000 distinct CDR3 sequences, around 9.2% seen once. To note about this clonotype: Antigen unknown.

The sequencing used PBMCs, mostly from graft donor cells, collected 360 days after TCRalphabeta/CD19-depleted stem cell transplant. The chain is built from TRBV4-2 and TRBJ2-1; 8 bases align to TRBD2. The clonotype originates from a male patient aged 2-9 years who had a stem cell transplant for acute myeloid leukemia, so the T cells may come from the graft donor. The CDR3 reads CASSQGLARLNEQFF. The CDR3 coding sequence is TGTGCCAGCAGCCAAGGACTAGCGCGTCTCAATGAGCAGTTCTTC.